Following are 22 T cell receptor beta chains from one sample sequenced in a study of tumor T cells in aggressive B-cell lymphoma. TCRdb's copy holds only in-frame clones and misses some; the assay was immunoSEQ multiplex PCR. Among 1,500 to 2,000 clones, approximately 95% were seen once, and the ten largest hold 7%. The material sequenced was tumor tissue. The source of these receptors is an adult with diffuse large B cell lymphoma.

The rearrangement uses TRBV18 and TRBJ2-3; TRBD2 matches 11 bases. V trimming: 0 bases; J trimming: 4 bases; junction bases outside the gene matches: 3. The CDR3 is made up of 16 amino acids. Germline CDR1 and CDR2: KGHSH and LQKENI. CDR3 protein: CASSPPTSGVADTQYF. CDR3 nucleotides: TGTGCCAGCTCACCACCGACTAGCGGGGTCGCAGATACGCAGTATTTT.

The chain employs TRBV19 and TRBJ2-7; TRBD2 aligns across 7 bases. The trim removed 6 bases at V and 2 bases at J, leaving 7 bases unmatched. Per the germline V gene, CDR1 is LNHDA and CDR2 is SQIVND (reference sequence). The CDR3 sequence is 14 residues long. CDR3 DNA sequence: TGTGCCAGTAGCCTGGCGGGAGTCCCCTACGAGCAGTACTTC. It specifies CASSLAGVPYEQYF. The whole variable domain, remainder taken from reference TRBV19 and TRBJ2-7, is DGGITQSPKYLFRKEGQNVTLSCEQNLNHDAMYWYRQDPGQGLRLIYYSQIVNDFQKGDIAEGYSVSREKKESFPLTVTSAQKNPTAFYLCASSLAGVPYEQYFGPGTRLTVT.

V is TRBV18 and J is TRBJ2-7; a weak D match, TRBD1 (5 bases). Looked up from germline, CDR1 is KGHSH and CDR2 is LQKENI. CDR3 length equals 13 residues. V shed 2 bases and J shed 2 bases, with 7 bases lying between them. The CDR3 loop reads CASSPDSTYEQYF. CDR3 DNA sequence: TGTGCCAGCTCACCAGACAGTACCTACGAGCAGTACTTC.

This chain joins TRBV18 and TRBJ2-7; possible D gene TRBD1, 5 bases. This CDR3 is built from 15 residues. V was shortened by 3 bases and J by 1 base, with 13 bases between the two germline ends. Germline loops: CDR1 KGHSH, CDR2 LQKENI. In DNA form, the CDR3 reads TGTGCCAGCTCACCTCCCGGGCAGGGTTCCTACGAGCAGTACTTC. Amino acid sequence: CASSPPGQGSYEQYF.

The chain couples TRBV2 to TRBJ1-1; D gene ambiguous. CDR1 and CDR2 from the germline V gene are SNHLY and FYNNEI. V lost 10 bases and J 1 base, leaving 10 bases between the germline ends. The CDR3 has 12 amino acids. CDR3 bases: TGTGCCACTAATACGGGGAACACTGAAGCTTTCTTT. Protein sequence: CATNTGNTEAFF.

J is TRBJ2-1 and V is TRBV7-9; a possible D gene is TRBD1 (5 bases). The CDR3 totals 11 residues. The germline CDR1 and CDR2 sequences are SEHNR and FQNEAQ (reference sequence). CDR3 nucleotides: TGTGTTACAGGCTCCTACAATGAGCAGTTCTTC. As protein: CVTGSYNEQFF.

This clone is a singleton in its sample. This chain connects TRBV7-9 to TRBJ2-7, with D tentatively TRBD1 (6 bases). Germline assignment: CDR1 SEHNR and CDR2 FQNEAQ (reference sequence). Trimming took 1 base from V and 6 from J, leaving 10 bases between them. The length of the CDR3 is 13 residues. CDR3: CASSLGGLSEQYF. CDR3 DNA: TGTGCCAGCAGCTTAGGGGGGCTTAGCGAGCAGTACTTC.

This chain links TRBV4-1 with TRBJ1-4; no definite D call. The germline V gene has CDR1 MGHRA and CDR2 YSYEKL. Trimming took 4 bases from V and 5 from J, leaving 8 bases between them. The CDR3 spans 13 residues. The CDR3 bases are TGCGCCAGCAGCCGAGCCGAGAATGAAAAACTGTTTTTT. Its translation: CASSRAENEKLFF.

The CDR3 protein is CASRGLDLIVGELFF. For the CDR3, the DNA is TGTGCCAGCAGGGGACTAGATTTAATAGTGGGGGAGCTGTTTTTT. The chain recombines TRBV25-1 with TRBJ2-2; 8 bases match TRBD2. Trimming took 6 bases from V and 8 from J; bases not matched to a gene: 11. This CDR3 has 15 amino acids. Germline CDR1 and CDR2: MGHDK and SYGVNS.

The DNA for the CDR3 is TGCAGCGTCGGACAGGAACGAGGCCCTTCCACAGATACGCAGTATTTT. Protein product: CSVGQERGPSTDTQYF. The chain couples TRBV29-1 to TRBJ2-3; 7 bases line up with TRBD1. V lost 6 bases, J lost 2 bases, and 14 bases stayed unmatched. Germline lookup yields CDR1 SQVTM and CDR2 ANQGSEA. This CDR3 is built from 16 residues.

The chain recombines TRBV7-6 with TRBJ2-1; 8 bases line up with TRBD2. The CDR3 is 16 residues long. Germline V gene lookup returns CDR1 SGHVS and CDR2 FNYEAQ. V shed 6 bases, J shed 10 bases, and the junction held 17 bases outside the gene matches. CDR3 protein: CASSFLAGSIAGEQFF. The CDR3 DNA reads TGTGCCAGCAGTTTCCTAGCGGGCTCCATTGCGGGAGAGCAGTTCTTC.

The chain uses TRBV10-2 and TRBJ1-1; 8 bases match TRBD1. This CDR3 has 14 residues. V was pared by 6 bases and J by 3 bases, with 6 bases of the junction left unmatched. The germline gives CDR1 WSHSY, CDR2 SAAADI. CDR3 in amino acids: CASRDPTGDTEAFF. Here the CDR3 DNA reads TGCGCCAGCAGAGATCCGACAGGGGACACTGAAGCTTTCTTT.

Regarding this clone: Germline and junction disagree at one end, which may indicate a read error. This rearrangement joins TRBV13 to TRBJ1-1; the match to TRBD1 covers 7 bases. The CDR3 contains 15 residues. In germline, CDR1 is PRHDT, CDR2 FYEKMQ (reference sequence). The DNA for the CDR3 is TGTGCCAGCAGCTTAGCGACAGGGATGAACACTGAAGTTTTCTTT. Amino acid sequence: CASSLATGMNTEVFF. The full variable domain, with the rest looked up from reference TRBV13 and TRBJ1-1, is AAGVIQSPRHLIKEKRETATLKCYPIPRHDTVYWYQQGPGQDPQFLISFYEKMQSDKGSIPDRFSAQQFSDYHSELNMSSLELGDSALYFCASSLATGMNTEVFFGQGTRLTVV.

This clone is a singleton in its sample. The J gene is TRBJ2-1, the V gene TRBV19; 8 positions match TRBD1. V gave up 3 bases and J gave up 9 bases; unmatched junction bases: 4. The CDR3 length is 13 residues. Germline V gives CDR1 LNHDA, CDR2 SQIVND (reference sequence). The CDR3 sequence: CASSIDRGAEQFF. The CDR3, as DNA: TGTGCCAGTAGTATCGACAGGGGCGCTGAGCAGTTCTTC.

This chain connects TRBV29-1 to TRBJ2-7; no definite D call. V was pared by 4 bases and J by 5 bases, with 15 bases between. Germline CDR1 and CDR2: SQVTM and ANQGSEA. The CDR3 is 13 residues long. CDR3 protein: CSVGAGSPDEQYF. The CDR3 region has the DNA TGCAGCGTTGGTGCAGGATCCCCTGACGAGCAGTACTTC.

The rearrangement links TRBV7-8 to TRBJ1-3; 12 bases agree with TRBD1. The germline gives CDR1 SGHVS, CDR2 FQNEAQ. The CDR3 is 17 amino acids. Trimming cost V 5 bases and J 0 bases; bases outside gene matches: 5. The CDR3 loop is CASSHRDRGLSGNTIYF. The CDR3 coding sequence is TGTGCCAGCAGCCACCGGGACAGGGGGCTCTCTGGAAACACCATATATTTT. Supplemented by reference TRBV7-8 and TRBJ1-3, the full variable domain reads GAGVSQSPRYKVAKRGQDVALRCDPISGHVSLFWYQQALGQGPEFLTYFQNEAQLDKSGLPSDRFFAERPEGSVSTLKIQRTQQEDSAVYLCASSHRDRGLSGNTIYFGEGSWLTVV.

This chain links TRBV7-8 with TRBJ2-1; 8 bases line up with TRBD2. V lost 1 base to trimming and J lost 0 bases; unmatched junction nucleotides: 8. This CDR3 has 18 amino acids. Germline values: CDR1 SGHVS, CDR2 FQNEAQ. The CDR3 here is CASSLVAGGPSSYNEQFF. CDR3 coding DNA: TGTGCCAGCAGCTTAGTTGCGGGAGGCCCGAGCTCCTACAATGAGCAGTTCTTC.

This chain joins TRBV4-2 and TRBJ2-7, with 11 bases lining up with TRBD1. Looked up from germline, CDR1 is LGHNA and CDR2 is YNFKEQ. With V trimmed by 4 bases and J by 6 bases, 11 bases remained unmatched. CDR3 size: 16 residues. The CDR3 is CASSPLGADRGREQYF. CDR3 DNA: TGTGCCAGCAGCCCCCTGGGGGCGGACAGGGGGCGCGAGCAGTACTTC.

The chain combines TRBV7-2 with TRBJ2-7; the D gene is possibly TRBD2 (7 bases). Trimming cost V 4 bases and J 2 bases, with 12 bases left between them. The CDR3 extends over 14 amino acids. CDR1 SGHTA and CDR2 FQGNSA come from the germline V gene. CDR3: CASSSGRGAYEQYF. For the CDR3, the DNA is TGTGCCAGCAGCTCGGGGAGGGGGGCCTACGAGCAGTACTTC.

For the CDR3, the DNA is TGTGCCAGCTCTGTCAACGGTTTATCTGGAAACACCATATATTTT. Translated: CASSVNGLSGNTIYF. This chain joins TRBV18 and TRBJ1-3, with D unresolved. The CDR3 length is 15 residues. V was trimmed by 6 bases and J by 1 base, leaving 13 bases between them. Germline CDR1 is KGHSH and CDR2 is LQKENI. Together with reference TRBV18 and TRBJ1-3, the CDR3 gives the full variable domain: NAGVMQNPRHLVRRRGQEARLRCSPMKGHSHVYWYRQLPEEGLKFMVYLQKENIIDESGMPKERFSAEFPKEGPSILRIQQVVRGDSAAYFCASSVNGLSGNTIYFGEGSWLTVV.

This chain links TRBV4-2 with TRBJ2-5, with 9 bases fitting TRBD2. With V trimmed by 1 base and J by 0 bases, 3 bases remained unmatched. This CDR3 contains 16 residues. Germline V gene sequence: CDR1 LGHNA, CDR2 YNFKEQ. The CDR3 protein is CASSQGGGAHQETQYF. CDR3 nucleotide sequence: TGTGCCAGCAGCCAAGGCGGGGGGGCCCACCAAGAGACCCAGTACTTC.

DNA of the CDR3: TGTGCCAGCAGTGAATGGGACAGCTCCTACGAGCAGTACTTC. It is translated as CASSEWDSSYEQYF. The chain recombines TRBV2 with TRBJ2-7; 7 positions agree with TRBD1. This CDR3 comprises 14 residues. Germline V lookup: CDR1 SNHLY, CDR2 FYNNEI. After removal of 2 bases from V and 0 bases from J, the junction contained 1 base not matched to a gene.